The source of this T cell receptor beta chain is a study of T cell changes during pregnancy in multiple sclerosis. The method was immunoSEQ multiplex PCR; TCRdb's version includes in-frame clones alone and lacks a portion of them. The sample holds roughly 40,000 clones; around 94% are singletons and the top ten take about 1.8%. The germline V gene encodes CDR1 MDHEN and CDR2 SYDVKM. CDR3 size: 16 residues. Trimming took off 4 bases at V and 4 bases at J, with 17 bases between the two ends. The sequence came from a female donor with multiple sclerosis, enrolled in a pregnancy study. V usage is TRBV28 and J usage is TRBJ1-5; D remains unclear. The material sequenced was peripheral blood, taken in the third trimester of pregnancy. The CDR3 DNA follows: TGTGCCAGCAGTTACCCTGCCCGCCGCGGGAATCAGCCCCAGCATTTT. Amino acid sequence: CASSYPARRGNQPQHF. Supplemented by reference TRBV28 and TRBJ1-5, the full variable domain reads DVKVTQSSRYLVKRTGEKVFLECVQDMDHENMFWYRQDPGLGLRLIYFSYDVKMKEKGDIPEGYSVSREKKERFSLILESASTNQTSMYLCASSYPARRGNQPQHFGDGTRLSIL.